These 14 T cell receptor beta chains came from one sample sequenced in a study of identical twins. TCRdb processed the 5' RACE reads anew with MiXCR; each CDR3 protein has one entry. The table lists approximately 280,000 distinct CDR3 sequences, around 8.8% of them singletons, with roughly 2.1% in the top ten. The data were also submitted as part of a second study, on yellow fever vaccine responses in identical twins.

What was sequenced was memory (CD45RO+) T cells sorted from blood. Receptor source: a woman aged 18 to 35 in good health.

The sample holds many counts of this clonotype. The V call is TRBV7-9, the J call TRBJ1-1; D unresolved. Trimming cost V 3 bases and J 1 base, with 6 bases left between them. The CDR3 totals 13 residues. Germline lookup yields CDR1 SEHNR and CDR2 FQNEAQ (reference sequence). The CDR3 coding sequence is TGTGCCAGCAGCTTCGGAGAGAACACTGAAGCTTTCTTT. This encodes CASSFGENTEAFF.

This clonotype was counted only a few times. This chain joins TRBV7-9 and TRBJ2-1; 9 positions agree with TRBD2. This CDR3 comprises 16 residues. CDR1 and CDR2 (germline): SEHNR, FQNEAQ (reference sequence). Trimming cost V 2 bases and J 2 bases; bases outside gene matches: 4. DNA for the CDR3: TGTGCCAGCAGCTTAAGCCTAGCGGGGACCTACAATGAGCAGTTCTTC. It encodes CASSLSLAGTYNEQFF.

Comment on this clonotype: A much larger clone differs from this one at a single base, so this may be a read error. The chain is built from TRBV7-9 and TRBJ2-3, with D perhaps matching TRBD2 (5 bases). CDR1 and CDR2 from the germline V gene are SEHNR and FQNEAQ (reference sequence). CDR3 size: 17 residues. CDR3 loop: CASSSHPDSPLTDMQYF. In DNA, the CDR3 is TGTGCCAGCAGCTCCCATCCGGACTCACCTCTCACAGATATGCAGTATTTT. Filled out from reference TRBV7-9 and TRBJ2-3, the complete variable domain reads DTGVSQNPRHKITKRGQNVTFRCDPISEHNRLYWYRQTLGQGPEFLTYFQNEAQLEKSRLLSDRFSAERPKGSFSTLEIQRTEQGDSAMYLCASSSHPDSPLTDMQYFGPGTRLTVL.

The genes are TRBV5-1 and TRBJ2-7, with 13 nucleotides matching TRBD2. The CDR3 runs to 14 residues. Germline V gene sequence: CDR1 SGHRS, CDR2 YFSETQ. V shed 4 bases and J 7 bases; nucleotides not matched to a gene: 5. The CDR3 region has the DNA TGCGCCAGCAGCCCGGGACTAGCGGGAAATGAGCAGTACTTC. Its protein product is CASSPGLAGNEQYF.

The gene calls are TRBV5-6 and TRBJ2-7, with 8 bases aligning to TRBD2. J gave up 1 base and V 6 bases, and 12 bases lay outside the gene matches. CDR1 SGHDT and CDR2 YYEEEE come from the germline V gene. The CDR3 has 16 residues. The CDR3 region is CASTPGGGLGSYEQYF. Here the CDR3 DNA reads TGTGCCAGCACCCCCGGGGGGGGGCTAGGGTCCTACGAGCAGTACTTC. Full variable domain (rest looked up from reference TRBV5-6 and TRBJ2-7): DAGVTQSPTHLIKTRGQQVTLRCSPKSGHDTVSWYQQALGQGPQFIFQYYEEEERQRGNFPDRFSGHQFPNYSSELNVNALLLGDSALYLCASTPGGGLGSYEQYFGPGTRLTVT.

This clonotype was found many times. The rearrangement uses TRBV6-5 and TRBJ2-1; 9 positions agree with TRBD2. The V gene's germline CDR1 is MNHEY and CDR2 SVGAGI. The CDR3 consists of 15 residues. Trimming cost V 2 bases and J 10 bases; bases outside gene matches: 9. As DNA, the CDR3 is TGTGCCAGCAGTTACGTGTCTAGCGGGGCGGGGGAGCAGTTCTTC. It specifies CASSYVSSGAGEQFF.

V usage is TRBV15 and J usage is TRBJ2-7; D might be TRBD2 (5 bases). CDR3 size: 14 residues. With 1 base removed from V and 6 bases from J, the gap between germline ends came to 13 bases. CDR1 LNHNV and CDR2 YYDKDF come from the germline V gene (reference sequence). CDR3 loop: CATSRGGFLREQYF. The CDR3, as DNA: TGTGCCACCAGCAGAGGCGGGTTTTTACGCGAGCAGTACTTC.

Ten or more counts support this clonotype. As DNA, the CDR3 is TGCAGTGCTAGAGATCCCGGGAAGGGCCAGAACATTCAGTACTTC. This codes for CSARDPGKGQNIQYF. The V and J genes are TRBV20-1 and TRBJ2-4; perhaps TRBD2 as D (5 bases). V shed 0 bases and J shed 7 bases, with 16 bases lying between them. The CDR3 covers 15 residues. The V gene's germline CDR1 is DFQATT and CDR2 SNEGSKA (reference sequence).

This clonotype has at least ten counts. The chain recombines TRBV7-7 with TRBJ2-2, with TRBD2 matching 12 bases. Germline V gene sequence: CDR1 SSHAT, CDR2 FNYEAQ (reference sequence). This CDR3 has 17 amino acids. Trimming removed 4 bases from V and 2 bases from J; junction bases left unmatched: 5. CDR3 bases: TGTGCCAGCAGCTCCCTAGCGGGGGGGACCAACACCGGGGAGCTGTTTTTT. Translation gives CASSSLAGGTNTGELFF.

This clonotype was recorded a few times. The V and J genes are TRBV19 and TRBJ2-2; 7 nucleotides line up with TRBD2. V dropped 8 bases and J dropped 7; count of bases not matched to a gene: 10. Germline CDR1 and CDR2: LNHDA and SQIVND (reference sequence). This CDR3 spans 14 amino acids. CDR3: CASSQREPGGELFF. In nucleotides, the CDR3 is TGTGCCAGTTCTCAGCGGGAACCCGGCGGGGAGCTGTTTTTT.

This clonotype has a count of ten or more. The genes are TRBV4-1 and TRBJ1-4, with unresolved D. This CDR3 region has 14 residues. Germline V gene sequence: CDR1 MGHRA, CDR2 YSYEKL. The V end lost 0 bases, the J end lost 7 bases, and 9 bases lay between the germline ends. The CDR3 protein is CASSQDHSSEKLFF. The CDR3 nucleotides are TGCGCCAGCAGCCAAGATCACTCCAGTGAAAAACTGTTTTTT.

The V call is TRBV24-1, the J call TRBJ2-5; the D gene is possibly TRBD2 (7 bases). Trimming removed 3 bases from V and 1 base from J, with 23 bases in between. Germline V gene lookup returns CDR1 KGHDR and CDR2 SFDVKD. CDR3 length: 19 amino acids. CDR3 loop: CATSDPRREYTRGQETQYF. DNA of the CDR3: TGTGCCACCAGTGATCCCCGGCGGGAGTATACCAGGGGCCAAGAGACCCAGTACTTC.

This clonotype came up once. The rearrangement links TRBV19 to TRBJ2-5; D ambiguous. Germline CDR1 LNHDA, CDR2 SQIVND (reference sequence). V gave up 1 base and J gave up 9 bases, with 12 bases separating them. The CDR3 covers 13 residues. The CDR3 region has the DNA TGTGCCAGTAGTATAGGTGCGGTTGGGGCCCAGTACTTC. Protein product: CASSIGAVGAQYF.

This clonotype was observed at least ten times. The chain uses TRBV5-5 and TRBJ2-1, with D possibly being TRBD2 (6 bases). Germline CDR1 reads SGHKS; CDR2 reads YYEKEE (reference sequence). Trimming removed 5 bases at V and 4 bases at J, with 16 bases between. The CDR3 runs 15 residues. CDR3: CASSREDPRYNEQFF. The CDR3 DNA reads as TGTGCCAGCAGTAGGGAGGACCCACGGTACAATGAGCAGTTCTTC.